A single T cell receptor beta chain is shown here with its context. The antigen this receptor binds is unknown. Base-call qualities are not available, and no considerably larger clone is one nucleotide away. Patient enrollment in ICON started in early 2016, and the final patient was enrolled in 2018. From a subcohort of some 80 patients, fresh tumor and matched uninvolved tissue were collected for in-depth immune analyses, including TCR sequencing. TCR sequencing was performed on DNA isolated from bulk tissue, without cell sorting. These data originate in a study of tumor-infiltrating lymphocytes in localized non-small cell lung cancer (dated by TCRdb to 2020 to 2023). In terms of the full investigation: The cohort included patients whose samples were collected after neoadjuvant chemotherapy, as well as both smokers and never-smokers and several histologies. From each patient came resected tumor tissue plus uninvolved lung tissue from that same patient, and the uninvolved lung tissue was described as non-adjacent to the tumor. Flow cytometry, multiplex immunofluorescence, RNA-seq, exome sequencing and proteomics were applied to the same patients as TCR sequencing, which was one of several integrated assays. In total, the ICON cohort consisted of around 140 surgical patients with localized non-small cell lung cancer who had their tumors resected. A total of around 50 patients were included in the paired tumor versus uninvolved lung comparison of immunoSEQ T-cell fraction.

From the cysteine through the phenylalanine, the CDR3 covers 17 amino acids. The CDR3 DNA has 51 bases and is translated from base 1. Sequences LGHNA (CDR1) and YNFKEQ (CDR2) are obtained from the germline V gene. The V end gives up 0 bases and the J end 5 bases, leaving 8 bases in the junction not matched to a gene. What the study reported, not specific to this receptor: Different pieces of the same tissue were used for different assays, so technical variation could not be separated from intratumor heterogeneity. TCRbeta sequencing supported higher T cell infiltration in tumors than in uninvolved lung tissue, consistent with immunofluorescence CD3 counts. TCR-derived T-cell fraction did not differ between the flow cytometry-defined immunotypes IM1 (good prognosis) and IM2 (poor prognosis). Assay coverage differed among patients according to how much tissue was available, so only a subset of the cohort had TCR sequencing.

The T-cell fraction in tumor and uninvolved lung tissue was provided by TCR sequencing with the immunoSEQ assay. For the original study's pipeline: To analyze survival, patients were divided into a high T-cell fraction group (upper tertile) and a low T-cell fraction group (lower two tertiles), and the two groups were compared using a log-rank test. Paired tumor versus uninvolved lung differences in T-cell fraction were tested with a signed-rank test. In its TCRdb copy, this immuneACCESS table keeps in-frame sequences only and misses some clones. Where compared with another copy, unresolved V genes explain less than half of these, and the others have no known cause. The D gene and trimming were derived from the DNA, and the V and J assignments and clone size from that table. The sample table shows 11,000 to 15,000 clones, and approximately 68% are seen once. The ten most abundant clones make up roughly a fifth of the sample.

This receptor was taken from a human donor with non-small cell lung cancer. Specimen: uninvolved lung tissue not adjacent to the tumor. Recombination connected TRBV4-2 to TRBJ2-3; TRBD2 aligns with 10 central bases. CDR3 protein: CASSQEWGAGGQDTQYF. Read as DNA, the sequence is TGTGCCAGCAGCCAAGAATGGGGAGCGGGGGGGCAAGATACGCAGTATTTT.